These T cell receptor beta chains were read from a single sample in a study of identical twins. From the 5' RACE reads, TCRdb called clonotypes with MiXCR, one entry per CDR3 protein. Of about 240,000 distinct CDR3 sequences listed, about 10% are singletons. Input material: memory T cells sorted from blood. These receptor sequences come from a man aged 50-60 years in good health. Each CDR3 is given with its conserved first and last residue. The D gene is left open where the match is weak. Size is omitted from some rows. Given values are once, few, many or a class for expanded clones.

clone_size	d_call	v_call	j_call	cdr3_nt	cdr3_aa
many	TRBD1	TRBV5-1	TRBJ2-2	TGCGCCAGCAGCTTGGCAGGGGGAGCCAACACCGGGGAGCTGTTTTTT	CASSLAGGANTGELFF
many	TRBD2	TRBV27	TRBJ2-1	TGTGCCAGCAGTGAGACTAGCGGGAGCCCCGGAAAGTTCTTC	CASSETSGSPGKFF
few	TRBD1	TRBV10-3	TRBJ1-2	TGTGCCACCCCCGCTAAGGGGGCAACGGAGGGCTACACCTTC	CATPAKGATEGYTF
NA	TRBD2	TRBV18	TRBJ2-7	TGTGCCAGCTCACCACCGGGTATCGGGGAGGGATACGAGCAGTACTTC	CASSPPGIGEGYEQYF
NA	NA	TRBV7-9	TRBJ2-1	TGTGCCAGCAGCTTTCAGAGCTCCTACAATGAGCAGTTCTTC	CASSFQSSYNEQFF
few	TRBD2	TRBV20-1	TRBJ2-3	TGCAGTGCTGCGGGGGGGACTGGCACAGATACGCAGTATTTT	CSAAGGTGTDTQYF
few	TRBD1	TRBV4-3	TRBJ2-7	TGCGCCAGCAGCGATGCAGGGGGCTACGAGCAGTACTTC	CASSDAGGYEQYF
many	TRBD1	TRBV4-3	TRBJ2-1	TGCGCCAGCAGCCAAGCCCACGGACAGGGGGCTGGGGATGAGCAGTTCTTC	CASSQAHGQGAGDEQFF
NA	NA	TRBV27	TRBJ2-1	TGTGCCAGCAGTTTCAGGCAGGGACTGGCCAATGAGCAGTTCTTC	CASSFRQGLANEQFF
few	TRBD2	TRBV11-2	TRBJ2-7	TGTGCCAGCAGTCAAAGGACTAGCGGGGGCTACGAGCAGTACTTC	CASSQRTSGGYEQYF
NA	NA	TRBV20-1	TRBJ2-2	TGCAGTGCTAGAGGGGGCGTTGTTGCCGGGGAGCTGTTTTTT	CSARGGVVAGELFF
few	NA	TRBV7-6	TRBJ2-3	TGTGCCAGCAGCTTAAAGGGACCCTCATTCACAGATACGCAGTATTTT	CASSLKGPSFTDTQYF
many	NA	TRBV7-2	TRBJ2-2	TGTGCCAGCAGCTTAGAGGGGTTCCTGGGCACCGGGGAGCTGTTTTTT	CASSLEGFLGTGELFF
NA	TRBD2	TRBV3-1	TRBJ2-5	TGTGCCAGCAGCCAAGATACGGGGGGGGAAGAGACCCAGTACTTC	CASSQDTGGEETQYF
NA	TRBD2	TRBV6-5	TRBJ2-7	TGTGCCAGCAGTTACCGTGTTCTAGCGGGACTCTACGAGCAGTACTTC	CASSYRVLAGLYEQYF
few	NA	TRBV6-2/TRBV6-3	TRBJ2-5	TGTGCCAGCAGCCGGTCGGGAAGAGAGACCCAGTACTTC	CASSRSGRETQYF
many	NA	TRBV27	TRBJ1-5	TGTGCCAGCAGTTTAACTCTCAATCAGCCCCAGCATTTT	CASSLTLNQPQHF
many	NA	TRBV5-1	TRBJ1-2	TGCGCCAGCAGCTTGTTACAGGGCGGCTATGGCTACACCTTC	CASSLLQGGYGYTF
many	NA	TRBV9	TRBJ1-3	TGTGCCAGCAGCGTAGACAGCTCTGGAAACACCATATATTTT	CASSVDSSGNTIYF
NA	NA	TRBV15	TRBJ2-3	TGTGCCACCAGCAGAGATCGTGCCTGGGCGCAGTATTTT	CATSRDRAWAQYF
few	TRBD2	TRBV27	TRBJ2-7	TGTGCCAGCAGTTTCCAAGGACTAGCGGGGGGCCCGAGGGAGCAGTACTTC	CASSFQGLAGGPREQYF
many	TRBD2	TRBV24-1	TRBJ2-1	TGTGCCACCAGTGACCGGGGGGTATACAATGAGCAGTTCTTC	CATSDRGVYNEQFF
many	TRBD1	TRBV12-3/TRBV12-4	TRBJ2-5	TGTGCCAGCAGTCTGGACAGGGCGGAGACCCAGTACTTC	CASSLDRAETQYF
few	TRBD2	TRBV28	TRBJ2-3	TGTGCCAGCAGTTCCCTAGCGGGCCCGATCACAGATACGCAGTATTTT	CASSSLAGPITDTQYF
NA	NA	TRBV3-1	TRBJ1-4	TGTGCCAGCAGCCAACCGGCACGGACTAATGAAAAACTGTTTTTT	CASSQPARTNEKLFF
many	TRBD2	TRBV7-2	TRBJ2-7	TGTGCCAGCAGCTTATCGACTAGCGGGAGGGCCTTTGAGCAGTACTTC	CASSLSTSGRAFEQYF
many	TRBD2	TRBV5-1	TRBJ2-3	TGCGCCAGCAGCTTGGGGAGTTCTAGCGGGGGAACAGATACGCAGTATTTT	CASSLGSSSGGTDTQYF
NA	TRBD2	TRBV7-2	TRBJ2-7	TGTGCCAGCAGCGTTAGCGGGAGCGACGAGCAGTACTTC	CASSVSGSDEQYF